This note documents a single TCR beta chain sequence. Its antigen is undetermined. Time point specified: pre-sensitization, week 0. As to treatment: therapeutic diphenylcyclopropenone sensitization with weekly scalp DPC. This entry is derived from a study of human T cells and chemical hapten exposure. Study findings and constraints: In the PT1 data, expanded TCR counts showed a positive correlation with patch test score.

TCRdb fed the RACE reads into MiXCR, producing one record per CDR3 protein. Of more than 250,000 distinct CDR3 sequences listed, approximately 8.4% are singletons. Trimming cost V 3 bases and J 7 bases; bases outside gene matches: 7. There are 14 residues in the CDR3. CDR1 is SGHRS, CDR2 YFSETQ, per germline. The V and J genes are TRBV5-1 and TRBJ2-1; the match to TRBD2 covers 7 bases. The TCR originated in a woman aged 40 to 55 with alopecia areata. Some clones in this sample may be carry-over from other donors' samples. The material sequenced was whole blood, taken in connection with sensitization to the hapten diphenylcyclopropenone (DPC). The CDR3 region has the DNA TGCGCCAGCAGCTGGGGGAGGGCCGGGAATGAGCAGTTCTTC. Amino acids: CASSWGRAGNEQFF.